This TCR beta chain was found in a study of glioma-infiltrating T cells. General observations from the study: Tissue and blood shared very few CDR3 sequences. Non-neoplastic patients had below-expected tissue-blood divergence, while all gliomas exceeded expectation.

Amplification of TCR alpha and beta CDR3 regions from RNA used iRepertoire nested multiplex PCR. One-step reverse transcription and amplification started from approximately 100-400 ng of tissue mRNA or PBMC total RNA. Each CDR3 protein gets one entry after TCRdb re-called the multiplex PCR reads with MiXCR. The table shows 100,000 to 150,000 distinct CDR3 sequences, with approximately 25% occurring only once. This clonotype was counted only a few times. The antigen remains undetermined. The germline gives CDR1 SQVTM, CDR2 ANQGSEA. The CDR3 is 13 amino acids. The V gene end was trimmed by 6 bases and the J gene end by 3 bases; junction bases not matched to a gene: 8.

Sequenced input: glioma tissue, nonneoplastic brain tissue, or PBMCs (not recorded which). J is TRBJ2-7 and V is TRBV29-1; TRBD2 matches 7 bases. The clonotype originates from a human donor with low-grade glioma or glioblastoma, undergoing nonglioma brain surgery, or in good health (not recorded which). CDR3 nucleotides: TGCAGCGTCGCCGAGGGAGGGAACTACGAGCAGTACTTC. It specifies CSVAEGGNYEQYF.